The entry below describes one T cell receptor beta chain. Researchers set a sequencing depth target of 1 in 200,000 to 1 in 1 million T cells. Assay: immunoSEQ multiplex PCR; the TCRdb copy retains only in-frame clones and omits some. The sample carries roughly 36,000 clones, approximately 69% recorded once. This record comes from a study of cytotoxic CD8 clonotypes in ibrutinib-treated CLL. Study summary: Response samples were obtained once patients had received a median about 11 months of treatment, range 6 to 36. Samples had a mean of roughly 280,000 productive templates and around 90,000 productive rearrangements.

V gave up 9 bases and J gave up 1 base, with 14 bases separating them. Germline V gene lookup returns CDR1 SGHRS and CDR2 YFSETQ. This CDR3 region has 13 residues. This sequence joins TRBV5-1 and TRBJ2-7, with D possibly TRBD2 on 7 matching bases. The TCR sequence derives from a human donor with chronic lymphocytic leukemia. Sequencing used PBMCs, obtained before ibrutinib treatment. CDR3 loop: CATRGAASYEQYF. CDR3 DNA sequence: TGCGCCACCCGGGGGGCAGCTTCCTACGAGCAGTACTTC.